This TCR beta chain was found in a study of cytomegalovirus exposure and HLA in healthy donors. The V end was cut by 5 bases, the J end by 2 bases, with 7 bases between. Germline CDR1 reads KGHSH; CDR2 reads LQKENI. CDR3 size: 13 residues. Clones were sequenced by immunoSEQ multiplex PCR, and TCRdb holds only the in-frame ones, with some missing. The sample lists about 160,000 clones, approximately 90% seen once, with 2.5% to 3.5% in the top ten. This sequence joins TRBV18 and TRBJ1-5; D is unclear. Material for sequencing was PBMCs. The receptor was isolated from a young man in good health and CMV-seronegative. CDR3 protein: CASSSGGNQPQHF. CDR3 nucleotides: TGTGCCAGCTCATCCGGTGGCAATCAGCCCCAGCATTTT.